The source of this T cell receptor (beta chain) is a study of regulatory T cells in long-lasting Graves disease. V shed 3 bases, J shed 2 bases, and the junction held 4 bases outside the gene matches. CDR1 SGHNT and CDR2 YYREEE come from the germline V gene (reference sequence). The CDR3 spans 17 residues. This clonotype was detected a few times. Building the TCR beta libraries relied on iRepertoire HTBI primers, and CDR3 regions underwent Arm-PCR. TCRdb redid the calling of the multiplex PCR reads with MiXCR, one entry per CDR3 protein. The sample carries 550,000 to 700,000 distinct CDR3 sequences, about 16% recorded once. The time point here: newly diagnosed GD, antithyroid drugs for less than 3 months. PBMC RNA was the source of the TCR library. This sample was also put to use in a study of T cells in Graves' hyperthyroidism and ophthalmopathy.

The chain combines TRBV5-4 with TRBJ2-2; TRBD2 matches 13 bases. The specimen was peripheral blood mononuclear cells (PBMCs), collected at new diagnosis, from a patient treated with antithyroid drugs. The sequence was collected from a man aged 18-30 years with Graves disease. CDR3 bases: TGTGCCAGCAGCTCGACTAGCGGGAGGAGAAACACCGGGGAGCTGTTTTTT. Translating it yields CASSSTSGRRNTGELFF.